This paragraph covers one T cell receptor (beta chain) sequence. This sample is part of a study of OX40 agonist ivuxolimab in advanced cancers. After removal of 2 bases from V and 8 bases from J, the junction contained 4 bases not matched to a gene. Germline loops: CDR1 SGHAT, CDR2 FQNNGV. The CDR3 is made up of 15 amino acids. Sequencing was performed with immunoSEQ multiplex PCR; in TCRdb, only in-frame clones are kept and a portion is missing. The sample records about 64,000 clones, roughly 89% being singletons. The sequence came from an adult with an advanced solid tumor such as melanoma, head and neck, liver or kidney cancer. V usage is TRBV11-2 and J usage is TRBJ2-1; 12 positions match TRBD2. Sequencing was performed on CD4+ or CD8+ T cells sorted from blood, taken in a trial of the OX40 agonist ivuxolimab. CDR3 residues: CASSLRLAGDDEQFF. For the CDR3, the DNA is TGTGCCAGCAGCTTAAGACTAGCGGGAGATGATGAGCAGTTCTTC. Filled out from reference TRBV11-2 and TRBJ2-1, the complete variable domain reads EAGVAQSPRYKIIEKRQSVAFWCNPISGHATLYWYQQILGQGPKLLIQFQNNGVVDDSQLPKDRFSAERLKGVDSTLKIQPAKLEDSAVYLCASSLRLAGDDEQFFGPGTRLTVL.